This T cell receptor (beta chain) was captured by sequencing in a study of cytomegalovirus exposure and HLA in healthy donors. PCR was performed using 60 Vbeta and 13 Jbeta primers. TCRdb's copy holds only in-frame clones and misses some; the assay was immunoSEQ multiplex PCR. Of over 100,000 clones listed, just under 70% were seen once; the top ten hold about 5.5%. This clone has just one count. What it recognizes is unknown. Germline CDR1 is MNHEY and CDR2 is SMNVEV (reference sequence). The CDR3 runs 14 residues. V gave up 1 base and J gave up 1 base, with 6 bases separating them. Study-level findings and limits: The HLA-A and HLA-B alleles of most subjects were reportedly predicted accurately from TCR beta sequences.

The clonotype was recovered from a woman in her sixties or seventies in good health and CMV-seropositive. This chain joins TRBV27 and TRBJ2-3; D is perhaps TRBD1 (6 bases). The sequencing input was PBMCs. CDR3 in DNA: TGTGCCAGCAGTTTATGGACAGGCACAGATACGCAGTATTTT. Translation gives CASSLWTGTDTQYF.